These 17 T cell receptor beta chains were all obtained from the same sample, sequenced in a study of chemoradiotherapy in HPV16-positive cancers. Sequenced by immunoSEQ multiplex PCR; TCRdb stores in-frame clones only, minus some. The table records nearly 9,000 clones, about 85% of them present only once. This specimen consisted of tumor tissue, obtained from a patient who underwent chemoradiotherapy. The receptor set was obtained from a human donor with HPV-associated anogenital cancer.

The chain uses TRBV2 and TRBJ2-6; TRBD2 agrees at 7 bases. The CDR3 has 18 amino acids. The germline V gene encodes CDR1 SNHLY and CDR2 FYNNEI. V lost 4 bases and J lost 4; bases outside the gene matches: 13. CDR3 sequence (DNA): TGTGCCAGCAGTGTTGGCGGGGGTTTCCCAGGAGGGGCCAACGTCCTGACTTTC. It is translated as CASSVGGGFPGGANVLTF.

This clone was seen a handful of times. The V and J genes are TRBV2 and TRBJ1-2; a weak D match, TRBD1 (5 bases). CDR3 size: 11 residues. CDR1 is SNHLY and CDR2 is FYNNEI in the germline V gene. V lost 9 bases and J lost 8, with 13 bases in between. The CDR3 DNA is TGTGCCAGTCGCGTGGGGGTAGGCTACACCTTC. Its translation: CASRVGVGYTF.

The chain joins TRBV29-1 to TRBJ2-7; the D is unclear. Germline values: CDR1 SQVTM, CDR2 ANQGSEA. CDR3 size: 11 residues. V lost 4 bases to trimming and J lost 4 bases, with 8 bases between them. CDR3 DNA sequence: TGCAGCGTTGGTCTCAGGTACGAGCAGTACTTC. Translating gives CSVGLRYEQYF.

This rearrangement joins TRBV5-1 to TRBJ1-2; D call uncertain. Per the germline V gene, CDR1 is SGHRS and CDR2 is YFSETQ. V lost 2 bases, J lost 1 base, and 3 bases lay in between. The CDR3 runs to 12 residues. Written as DNA, the CDR3 is TGCGCCAGCAGCTTTCTTAACTATGGCTACACCTTC. Its translation: CASSFLNYGYTF.

The J gene is TRBJ1-5, the V gene TRBV19; no firm D call. From germline, CDR1 is LNHDA and CDR2 SQIVND (reference sequence). V lost 3 bases, J lost 1 base, and 10 bases lay in between. The CDR3 covers 15 residues. CDR3 nucleotide sequence: TGTGCCAGTAGTATCATAATAGGAAGCAATCAGCCCCAGCATTTT. It is translated as CASSIIIGSNQPQHF.

The count of this clone is one. J is TRBJ2-5 and V is TRBV28; 13 bases line up with TRBD2. The CDR3 has 15 amino acids. V dropped 6 bases and J dropped 4; count of bases not matched to a gene: 5. Germline assignment: CDR1 MDHEN and CDR2 SYDVKM. CDR3 DNA: TGTGCCAGCAGCGAACTAGCGGGGGGGAGAGAGACCCAGTACTTC. It yields the protein CASSELAGGRETQYF.

The chain links TRBV6-5 to TRBJ1-2; 9 nucleotides agree with TRBD1. The ends lost 10 bases at V and 4 bases at J; junction bases unmatched: 7. Germline V gives CDR1 MNHEY, CDR2 SVGAGI. The CDR3 is 13 residues long. CDR3 DNA: TGTGCCACACAGGGGGCGCAGGGCTATGGCTACACCTTC. Translated: CATQGAQGYGYTF.

The CDR3 nucleotides read TGTGCCAGCAGCCTTCGGGACGGAAACACCATATATTTT. This gives the protein CASSLRDGNTIYF. The genes are TRBV7-6 and TRBJ1-3, with D perhaps TRBD1 (5 bases). This CDR3 contains 13 residues. Germline CDR1 and CDR2: SGHVS and FNYEAQ. V shed 5 bases and J shed 4 bases, with 9 bases lying between them.

V and J are TRBV12-1 and TRBJ2-7; whether TRBD1, the table's D call, matches the DNA was not checked. TRBV12-1 is a documented pseudogene. This CDR3 contains 13 residues. DNA for the CDR3: TGTGCCAGCAGCCTGAGACAGGAGTGCGAGCAGTACTTC. This sequence encodes CASSLRQECEQYF.

The chain is built from TRBV30 and TRBJ1-4; 7 nucleotides align to TRBD1. Germline V lookup: CDR1 GTSNPN, CDR2 SVGIG (reference sequence). This CDR3 spans 15 amino acids. Unmatched junction bases numbered 11, after V lost 3 bases and J lost 7 bases. The CDR3 region has the DNA TGTGCCTGGAGGGGACAGATGGGCCTTAGTGAAAAACTGTTTTTT. Translation gives CAWRGQMGLSEKLFF.

The V call is TRBV9, the J call TRBJ1-3; possible D gene TRBD1, 6 bases. Trimming took 0 bases from V and 3 from J, leaving 10 bases between them. Germline assignment: CDR1 SGDLS and CDR2 YYNGEE. The CDR3 is made up of 15 amino acids. CDR3 residues: CASSVEGGGGNTIYF. The CDR3 DNA reads as TGTGCCAGCAGCGTAGAGGGGGGAGGTGGAAACACCATATATTTT.

The rearrangement joins TRBV4-1 to TRBJ1-6; the D gene is possibly TRBD1 (5 bases). V was trimmed by 0 bases and J by 7 bases, leaving 13 bases between them. Germline CDR1 reads MGHRA; CDR2 reads YSYEKL. The CDR3 totals 16 residues. DNA for the CDR3: TGCGCCAGCAGCCAAGATCTCGCAGGGATAAATTCACCCCTCCACTTT. Encoded protein: CASSQDLAGINSPLHF.

The chain's CDR3 is CASSSLGEASGDLQETQYF. The DNA of the CDR3 is TGTGCCAGCAGCTCCCTCGGAGAGGCTAGCGGGGACCTCCAAGAGACCCAGTACTTC. The chain uses TRBV5-6 and TRBJ2-5; 9 bases are a match to TRBD2. Germline assignment: CDR1 SGHDT and CDR2 YYEEEE. The junction had 16 bases not matched to a gene; V was cut back by 3 bases and J by 1 base. The CDR3 is 19 residues long.

The V call is TRBV10-1, the J call TRBJ2-3; TRBD2 agrees at 9 bases. CDR3 length: 14 amino acids. The V segment lost 4 bases and the J segment 6 bases; nucleotides outside the gene matches: 5. Germline V gives CDR1 WNHNN, CDR2 SYGVQD (reference sequence). DNA for the CDR3: TGCGCCAGCAGTGGTGGACTAGCGACGGATACGCAGTATTTT. It encodes CASSGGLATDTQYF.

The rearrangement joins TRBV5-6 to TRBJ1-3; the D gene is possibly TRBD1 (6 bases). Looked up from germline, CDR1 is SGHDT and CDR2 is YYEEEE. The ends were cut back, 4 bases at V and 0 bases at J, with 11 bases in the middle. The CDR3 contains 15 residues. As DNA, the CDR3 is TGTGCCAGCAGCCCCGGACAGATCTCTGGAAACACCATATATTTT. This encodes CASSPGQISGNTIYF.

As DNA, the CDR3 is TGCGCCAGCAGCCAAGCCCAGGGGGCTTACTTAATGAACACTGAAGCTTTCTTT. It specifies CASSQAQGAYLMNTEAFF. The chain has TRBV4-1 and TRBJ1-1; TRBD1 agrees at 8 bases. Germline lookup yields CDR1 MGHRA and CDR2 YSYEKL. Trimming took 1 base from V and 0 from J; bases not matched to a gene: 10. The CDR3 is made up of 18 amino acids.

The CDR3 sequence is CASEEGDTLSYEQYF. The CDR3 bases are TGTGCCAGCGAAGAAGGGGACACCCTTTCCTACGAGCAGTACTTC. The V and J genes are TRBV28 and TRBJ2-7; D is perhaps TRBD1 (6 bases). Deletions cut 8 bases from V and 1 base from J, with 18 bases between. CDR3 size: 15 residues. Germline V gene lookup returns CDR1 MDHEN and CDR2 SYDVKM.